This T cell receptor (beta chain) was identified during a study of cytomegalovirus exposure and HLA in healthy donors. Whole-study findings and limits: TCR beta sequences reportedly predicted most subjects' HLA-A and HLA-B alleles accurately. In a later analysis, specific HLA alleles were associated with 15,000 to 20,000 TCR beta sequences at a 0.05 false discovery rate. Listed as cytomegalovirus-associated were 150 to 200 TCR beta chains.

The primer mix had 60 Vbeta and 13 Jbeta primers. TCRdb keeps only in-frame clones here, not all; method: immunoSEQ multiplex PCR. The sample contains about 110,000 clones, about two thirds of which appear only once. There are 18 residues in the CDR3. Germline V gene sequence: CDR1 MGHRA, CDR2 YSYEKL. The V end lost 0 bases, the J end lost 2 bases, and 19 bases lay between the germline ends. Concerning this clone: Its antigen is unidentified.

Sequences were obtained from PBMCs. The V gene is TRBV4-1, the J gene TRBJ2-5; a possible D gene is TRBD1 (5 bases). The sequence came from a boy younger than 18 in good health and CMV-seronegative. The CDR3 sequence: CASSQDSSSQGRQETQYF. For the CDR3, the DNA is TGCGCCAGCAGCCAAGATAGTTCATCGCAGGGAAGGCAAGAGACCCAGTACTTC.